There are many counts of the clone carrying this TCR beta chain. The target antigen is unknown. These data belong to a study of response to subunit inactivated influenza vaccine. The study's findings and limits: The authors proposed limited new T cell recruitment per seasonal influenza vaccination.

This CDR3 spans 16 amino acids. Germline trimming cut 1 base from V and 2 bases from J; bases unmatched to any gene: 3. TCRdb called the RT-PCR reads again in MiXCR, with one record for every CDR3 protein. Of roughly 550,000 distinct CDR3 sequences in the sample, roughly a quarter were seen once. This sample was shared with a second study, whose subject was T cells expressing NK-cell markers. That work adds: UMIs were included in TCR beta cDNA generated by 5'RACE template switching. TCR beta repertoires came from sorted CD3+CD56+NKG2C+, CD3+CD56+NKG2C- and CD3+CD56-NKG2C+ T cells. Six or seven donors had dominant NKG2C+ clonotypes that comprised about 1.0-7.0% of their CD8+ T cells. The CD3+CD56-NKG2C+ fraction was also led by these clonotypes in a few donors.

The V call is TRBV12-3 or TRBV12-4, the J call TRBJ2-3; 10 positions match TRBD2. The receptor was isolated from a man between 50 and 59 years old who received an inactivated influenza vaccine. Sequences were derived from CD4+ T cells sorted from PBMCs, sampled 11 to 12 days after vaccination. The CDR3 region is CASSLGLAGATDTQYF. CDR3 DNA sequence: TGTGCCAGCAGTTTAGGGCTAGCGGGGGCCACAGATACGCAGTATTTT.